This entry concerns a single T cell receptor beta chain. No antigen is known for it. The sample is drawn from a study of T-cell memory formation after mild COVID-19. Study observations and caveats: Day 15 to 85 contracting clones showed balanced CD4/CD8; later expanders leaned CD4+. Several responding clones turned up in pre-infection memory, indicating that cross-reactive memory may have taken part. For contracting clones, CD4+ ones sat mainly in CM and EM, CD8+ in EMRA.

Employing constant-segment primers, 5'RACE generated TCR alpha and TCR beta cDNA libraries bearing sample barcodes and UMIs. TCRdb ran MiXCR on the 5' RACE reads and lists one entry per CDR3 protein. The sample lists approximately 400,000 distinct CDR3 sequences, 24% occurring once. The CDR3 is 14 amino acids. V was clipped by 3 bases and J by 4 bases; unmatched bases: 4. The germline V gene encodes CDR1 LNHDA and CDR2 SQIVND (reference sequence). This sequence joins TRBV19 and TRBJ1-1; TRBD1 aligns across 8 bases. The sequence derives from an adult woman who had mild COVID-19 (a few samples of this study predate the infection). Cell type and time point are not known. Sequenced sample: PBMCs or a T cell subset sorted from them (not recorded which). The CDR3 sequence: CASSIQGASTEAFF. Here the CDR3 DNA reads TGTGCCAGTAGTATTCAGGGGGCTTCCACTGAAGCTTTCTTT.